Listed below are T cell receptor beta chains from one sample, sequenced in a study of regulatory T cells in long-lasting Graves disease. Using its own MiXCR run on the multiplex PCR reads, TCRdb lists one record per CDR3 protein. The data hold 350,000 to 400,000 distinct CDR3 sequences, with 15% to 20% observed a single time. These same data were also listed under a study on T cells in Graves' hyperthyroidism and ophthalmopathy.

Here the sequenced sample was peripheral blood mononuclear cells (PBMCs), taken at new diagnosis, from a patient treated with antithyroid drugs. The receptors were sampled from a woman under 30 with Graves disease. CDR3s include the opening cysteine and the closing phenylalanine or tryptophan. D genes are given only for firm matches. Only part of the rows carry a size: once, few, many, or a class if the clone is expanded.

cdr3_nt | cdr3_aa | clone_size | d_call | j_call | v_call
TGTGCCAGCAGTGATCCAGCGGGGGGCCCATTGGGCACCGGGGAGCTGTTTTTT | CASSDPAGGPLGTGELFF | many | TRBD2 | TRBJ2-2 | TRBV2
TGTGCCAGCAGTCATATGACCGGGGAGCTGTTTTTT | CASSHMTGELFF | - | - | TRBJ2-2 | TRBV12-3/TRBV12-4
TGCAGTGCTCTTAAGGGCAGGGGTGGATCACCCCTCCACTTT | CSALKGRGGSPLHF | many | - | TRBJ1-6 | TRBV20-1
TGTGCCAGCAGGACAGGGGGTAATTCACCCCTCCACTTT | CASRTGGNSPLHF | many | TRBD1 | TRBJ1-6 | TRBV2
TGTGCCAGCAGAGAGGACATATCTGGGGCCAACGTCCTGACTTTC | CASREDISGANVLTF | few | - | TRBJ2-6 | TRBV6-1
TGCAGTGCCCCTCGTGGGGGGCTAGGTAACAATCAGCCCCAGCATTTT | CSAPRGGLGNNQPQHF | many | - | TRBJ1-5 | TRBV20-1
TGCGCCAGCAGCCAAGAGGGCAATAGCAATCAGCCCCAGCATTTT | CASSQEGNSNQPQHF | many | - | TRBJ1-5 | TRBV3-1
TGTGCCAGCAGCTCGCCTTATAAGAGAGAGACCCAGTACTTC | CASSSPYKRETQYF | few | - | TRBJ2-5 | TRBV7-6
TGTGCCAGCAGCTTAGATCACAGGGGTTACAAGCAGTACTTC | CASSLDHRGYKQYF | many | TRBD1 | TRBJ2-7 | TRBV11-2
TGTGCCAGCAGCCTGCACGCCTCCTACGAGCAGTACTTC | CASSLHASYEQYF | many | - | TRBJ2-7 | TRBV5-4
TGTGCCAGCAGTTTAACGGGACAGATCTACACCGGGGAGCTGTTTTTT | CASSLTGQIYTGELFF | many | TRBD1 | TRBJ2-2 | TRBV27
TGTGCCAGCAGCACCGACAGCTTAAACAATTCACCCCTCCACTTT | CASSTDSLNNSPLHF | - | - | TRBJ1-6 | TRBV7-8
TGTGCCAGCAGCCCTCTCCGCGGGAGGGAAAGCGACGAGCAGTACTTC | CASSPLRGRESDEQYF | many | TRBD2 | TRBJ2-7 | TRBV28
TGTGCCAGCAGTGTCGGTTGGTCCTACGAGCAGTACTTC | CASSVGWSYEQYF | - | - | TRBJ2-7 | TRBV27
TGTGCCAGTAGTATCGGCAAGGGGACCTACACCGGGGAGCTGTTTTTT | CASSIGKGTYTGELFF | - | - | TRBJ2-2 | TRBV19
TGCAGTGCTCACATAGCTTCCTCCGATACGCAGTATTTT | CSAHIASSDTQYF | many | - | TRBJ2-3 | TRBV20-1
TGTGCCAGCAGCCCCGGTTCAGCGGGGCAAGAGACCCAGTACTTC | CASSPGSAGQETQYF | many | TRBD2 | TRBJ2-5 | TRBV5-6
TGCGCCAGCAGCACCGCCACAGGGACTGGAAACACCATATATTTT | CASSTATGTGNTIYF | few | - | TRBJ1-3 | TRBV5-1
TGTGCCAGCAGCAGAGTCCTACAGGGGCGCAATCAGCCCCAGCATTTT | CASSRVLQGRNQPQHF | many | TRBD1 | TRBJ1-5 | TRBV2
TGTGCCAGCAGTAGTATAGCGGGAGGTTACAATGAGCAGTTCTTC | CASSSIAGGYNEQFF | - | TRBD2 | TRBJ2-1 | TRBV25-1
TGTGCCAGCAGTGAGGGTGGGCGCTCCGGAAACACCATATATTTT | CASSEGGRSGNTIYF | many | - | TRBJ1-3 | TRBV2
TGCAGTGCTATCACAGGACAGGGGGCCCTCTACGAGCAGTACTTC | CSAITGQGALYEQYF | many | TRBD1 | TRBJ2-7 | TRBV20-1
TGTGCCAGCAGTGCCAGAAATCCCGGGACAGCGGCGAATTCACCCCTCCACTTT | CASSARNPGTAANSPLHF | - | TRBD1 | TRBJ1-6 | TRBV6-1
TGCAGTGCTCCCCCCAGCGGGAGCTCCTACAATGAGCAGTTCTTC | CSAPPSGSSYNEQFF | - | TRBD2 | TRBJ2-1 | TRBV20-1
TGTGCCAGCAGTCTCGTTCCGGACGGCCGCTACGAGCAGTACTTC | CASSLVPDGRYEQYF | many | - | TRBJ2-7 | TRBV6-2/TRBV6-3
TGTGCCAGCAGTTTATCTGGGACAGGGTCGCATGGCTACACCTTC | CASSLSGTGSHGYTF | many | TRBD1 | TRBJ1-2 | TRBV2
TGTGCCAGCAGCGCGTGGCCGCCGGGACAGGGGTATGGCTACACCTTC | CASSAWPPGQGYGYTF | many | TRBD1 | TRBJ1-2 | TRBV7-9
TGTGCCAGCTCCCCTGACAGTTCCTACTATGGCTACACCTTC | CASSPDSSYYGYTF | few | - | TRBJ1-2 | TRBV18
TGTGCCAGCAGCCCCACCAATGAGCAGTTCTTC | CASSPTNEQFF | - | - | TRBJ2-1 | TRBV6-1
TGTGCCAGTAGGGGACAGGGAAGTAACACCGGGGAGCTGTTTTTT | CASRGQGSNTGELFF | few | TRBD1 | TRBJ2-2 | TRBV19
TGTGCCAGCAGCTTAGGTACTCAGGGAAACTTCTACGAGCAGTACTTC | CASSLGTQGNFYEQYF | few | - | TRBJ2-7 | TRBV11-2
TGTGCTAGTGGTTCCCGCGGAGATACGCAGTATTTT | CASGSRGDTQYF | few | - | TRBJ2-3 | TRBV12-5
TGTGCCAGCGGCGGCGAGACAGGGTCTTATAATTCACCCCTCCACTTT | CASGGETGSYNSPLHF | - | TRBD1 | TRBJ1-6 | TRBV6-1
TGCAGCGTTGGGTTGGGTGATGTCACTGAAGCTTTCTTT | CSVGLGDVTEAFF | few | - | TRBJ1-1 | TRBV29-1
TGTGCCAGCAGTGAACAACGGGCAGGCTACACCTTC | CASSEQRAGYTF | many | - | TRBJ1-2 | TRBV12-3/TRBV12-4